The text below deals with one T cell receptor (beta chain). Sequencing used immunoSEQ multiplex PCR; TCRdb keeps in-frame clones, though not all of them. There are approximately 200,000 clones in the sample; almost 90% occur only once, and 1.5% lies in the top ten. This record belongs to a study of blood T cell repertoires in COVID-19. Study information: Samples came from the United States, Italy and Spain, spanning acute and convalescent COVID-19.

V was clipped by 5 bases and J by 1 base; unmatched bases: 19. The CDR3 runs to 21 residues. Germline assignment: CDR1 MNHEY and CDR2 SMNVEV (reference sequence). This sequence originates from a man between 18 and 29 years old with active or convalescent COVID-19. The sequencing input was peripheral blood. V and J are TRBV27 and TRBJ2-4, with 11 positions matching TRBD2. The CDR3 DNA reads as TGTGCCAGCAGTGTCAGGGGCACGGGACTAGCGGAGGCGGGGGCCAAAAACATTCAGTACTTC. Its protein is CASSVRGTGLAEAGAKNIQYF.